This entry concerns a single T cell receptor (beta chain). This specimen comes from a study of blood T cell repertoires in COVID-19. V was pared by 4 bases and J by 3 bases, with 17 bases between. This CDR3 has 15 amino acids. CDR1 is SGDLS and CDR2 is YYNGEE in the germline V gene. The repertoire was sequenced with immunoSEQ multiplex PCR; TCRdb's copy has only in-frame clones and lacks some. The sample has some 320,000 clones; more than 85% are singletons. Participant ages covered about 18 to 95 years across about 25 US areas. The origin of this receptor is a woman aged 30 to 39 who had been exposed to COVID-19. The material sequenced was PBMCs or T cells enriched from blood (not recorded which). This chain uses TRBV9 with TRBJ2-7; the D gene is possibly TRBD2 (5 bases). The CDR3, as DNA: TGTGCCAGCAGCCCCGAGGGTATGCTGAGCTACGAGCAGTACTTC. Protein sequence: CASSPEGMLSYEQYF.